Sequencing of this T cell receptor (beta chain) was carried out in a study of shared clonotypes between healthy human individuals. Note on this clone: The antigen remains unidentified.

The naive CD8 fraction comprised CD45RO-negative cells positively selected for CCR7 and excluded terminally differentiated effector memory CD45RA+ cells. General study findings and limits: With a few donors compared, approximately 5.5% of naive CD4 clonotypes were shared. Represented genetic and exposure-history diversity was restricted by having few donors.

Sequencing used immunoSEQ multiplex PCR; TCRdb keeps in-frame clones, though not all of them. The sample includes around 580,000 clones, roughly 98% seen only once; the top ten take 0.25% to 0.35%. CDR1 and CDR2 (germline): SGHRS, YFSETQ. This CDR3 comprises 17 residues. Trimming removed 0 bases from V and 5 bases from J, with 20 bases in between. Input material: naive CD8+ T cells sorted from blood. This chain joins TRBV5-1 and TRBJ2-5; D ambiguous. The TCR was taken from a man aged 25-45 years in good health. Here the CDR3 reads CASSLGDTRGSRETQYF. In DNA, the CDR3 is TGCGCCAGCAGCTTGGGGGATACTCGTGGAAGCAGGGAGACCCAGTACTTC.